This T cell receptor (beta chain) derives from a study of T cell changes during pregnancy in multiple sclerosis. The repertoire was sequenced with immunoSEQ multiplex PCR; TCRdb's copy has only in-frame clones and lacks some. The sample lists over 30,000 clones, roughly 89% occurring once. This CDR3 contains 14 residues. The J segment lost 9 bases and the V segment lost 0 bases, leaving 5 bases of the junction unmatched. The germline CDR1 and CDR2 sequences are SGHDT and YYEEEE. The chain combines TRBV5-6 with TRBJ1-4; TRBD1 matches at 7 bases. This TCR derives from a female donor with multiple sclerosis, enrolled in a pregnancy study. Source: CD8+ T cells from peripheral blood mononuclear cells, taken in the third trimester of pregnancy. CDR3: CASSLGQGQKKLFF. DNA for the CDR3: TGTGCCAGCAGCTTGGGGCAGGGACAGAAAAAACTGTTTTTT. The full variable domain, with the rest looked up from reference TRBV5-6 and TRBJ1-4, is DAGVTQSPTHLIKTRGQQVTLRCSPKSGHDTVSWYQQALGQGPQFIFQYYEEEERQRGNFPDRFSGHQFPNYSSELNVNALLLGDSALYLCASSLGQGQKKLFFGSGTQLSVL.